This T cell receptor beta chain was retrieved from a study of CD8+ T cells in alopecia areata. About the study: Severity in treated patients was scored by percentage of scalp area affected.

Germline CDR1 is MNHEY and CDR2 is SVGAGI. J was trimmed by 7 bases and V by 4 bases; bases with no gene match: 3. CDR3 length: 12 amino acids. Sequencing relied on a cDNA template that was reverse transcribed from extracted RNA. Clones were read by immunoSEQ multiplex PCR, and TCRdb kept only the in-frame ones, dropping some. Among 110,000 or so clones listed, roughly three fifths were seen once. Study findings and constraints: A great number of expanded lesional clones endured in scalp and blood during tofacitinib.

With respect to this clone: Its antigen is as yet unknown.

Noted treatment: oral pan-JAK inhibitor, 5-10 mg twice daily. Lesional scalp punch biopsies and peripheral blood were collected from alopecia areata patients. The sorting of PBMCs gave CD4+ and CD8+ T cells. The sequences come from CD4+ T cells sorted from blood, collected at week 24, from a patient treated with tofacitinib. V usage is TRBV6-5 and J usage is TRBJ1-2; 7 bases line up with TRBD1. The TCR originated in a human donor with alopecia areata. The DNA for the CDR3 is TGTGCCAGCAGTTCGACAGGGTCTGGCTACACCTTC. This codes for CASSSTGSGYTF.